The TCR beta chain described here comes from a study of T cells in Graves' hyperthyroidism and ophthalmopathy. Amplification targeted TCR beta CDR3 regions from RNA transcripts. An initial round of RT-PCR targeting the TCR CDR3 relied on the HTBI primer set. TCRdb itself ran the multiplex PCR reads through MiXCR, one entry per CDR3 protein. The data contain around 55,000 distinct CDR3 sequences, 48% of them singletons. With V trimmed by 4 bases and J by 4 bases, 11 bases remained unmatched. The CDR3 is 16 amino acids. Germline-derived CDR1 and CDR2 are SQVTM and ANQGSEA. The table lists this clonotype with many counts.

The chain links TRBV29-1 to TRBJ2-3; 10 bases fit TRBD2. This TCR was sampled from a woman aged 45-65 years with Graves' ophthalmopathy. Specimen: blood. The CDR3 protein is CSVVGIAGGRSDTQYF. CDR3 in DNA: TGCAGCGTTGTGGGTATAGCGGGAGGTAGATCAGATACGCAGTATTTT.